The entry below gives a single T cell receptor beta chain sequence along with its context. This CDR3 is 11 amino acids long. Trimming removed 7 bases from V and 7 bases from J, with 8 bases in between. The data originate from a study of CD8 T cells in Susac syndrome. The RNA input was roughly 0.45 to 1 ug, and it was reverse transcribed with random hexamers. TCRdb reprocessed the immunoSEQ multiplex PCR reads with MiXCR, giving one entry per CDR3 protein. The data hold 70,000 or so distinct CDR3 sequences, with about 94% observed a single time. The chain links TRBV12-3 or TRBV12-4 to TRBJ2-1; D is possibly TRBD1 (6 bases). Input material: CD8+ T cells from PBMCs. The origin of this receptor is a human donor with multiple sclerosis. CDR3: CASNQGNEQFF. For the CDR3, the DNA is TGTGCCAGCAATCAGGGGAATGAGCAGTTCTTC.